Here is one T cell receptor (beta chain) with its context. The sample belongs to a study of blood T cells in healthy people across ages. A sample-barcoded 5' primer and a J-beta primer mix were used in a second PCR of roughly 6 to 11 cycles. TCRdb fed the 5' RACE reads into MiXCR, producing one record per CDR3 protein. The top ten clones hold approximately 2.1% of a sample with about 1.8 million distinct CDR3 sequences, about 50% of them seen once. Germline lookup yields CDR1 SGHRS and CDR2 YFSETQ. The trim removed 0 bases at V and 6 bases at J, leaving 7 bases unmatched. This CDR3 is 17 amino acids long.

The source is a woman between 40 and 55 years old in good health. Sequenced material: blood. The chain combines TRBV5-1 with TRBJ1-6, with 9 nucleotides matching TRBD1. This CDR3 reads CASSLDRGRIGNSPLHF. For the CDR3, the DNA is TGCGCCAGCAGCTTGGACAGGGGGCGAATTGGTAATTCACCCCTCCACTTT.